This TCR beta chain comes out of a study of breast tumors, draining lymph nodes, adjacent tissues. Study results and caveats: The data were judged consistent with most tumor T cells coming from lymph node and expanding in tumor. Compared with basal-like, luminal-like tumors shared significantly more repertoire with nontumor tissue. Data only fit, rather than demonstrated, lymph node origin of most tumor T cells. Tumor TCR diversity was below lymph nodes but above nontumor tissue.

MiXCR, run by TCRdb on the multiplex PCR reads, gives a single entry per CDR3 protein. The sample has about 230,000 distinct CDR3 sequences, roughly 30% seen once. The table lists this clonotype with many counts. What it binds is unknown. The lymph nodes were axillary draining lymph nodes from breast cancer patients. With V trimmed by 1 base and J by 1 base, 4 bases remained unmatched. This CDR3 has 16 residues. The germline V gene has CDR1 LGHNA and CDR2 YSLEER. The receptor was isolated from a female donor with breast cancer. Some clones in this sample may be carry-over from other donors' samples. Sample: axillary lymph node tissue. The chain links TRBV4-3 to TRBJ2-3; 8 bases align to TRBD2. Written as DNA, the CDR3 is TGCGCCAGCAGCCAAGGGGGTAGCGGGGGCACAGATACGCAGTATTTT. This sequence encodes CASSQGGSGGTDTQYF.